Reported below is one TCR beta chain. Data came from immunoSEQ multiplex PCR; TCRdb stores just in-frame clones and leaves some out. The sample shows approximately 70,000 clones, about 89% of them seen only once. These data belong to a study of blood T cell repertoires in COVID-19. Looking at the study overall: PBMCs, B-cell-depleted T cells, or T cells provided the cDNA or gDNA that made up the material.

Germline CDR1 reads SQVTM; CDR2 reads ANQGSEA. The CDR3 extends over 12 amino acids. Losses at the gene ends were 6 bases for V and 8 bases for J; bases not matched to a gene: 10. This receptor was obtained from a woman in her sixties with acute or convalescent COVID-19. The rearrangement links TRBV29-1 to TRBJ2-7, with TRBD1 matching over 7 bases. The sequenced material came from peripheral blood. The CDR3 nucleotides read TGCAGCGTGCTCGGGACAGCTCAACAGCAGTACTTC. It is translated as CSVLGTAQQQYF.